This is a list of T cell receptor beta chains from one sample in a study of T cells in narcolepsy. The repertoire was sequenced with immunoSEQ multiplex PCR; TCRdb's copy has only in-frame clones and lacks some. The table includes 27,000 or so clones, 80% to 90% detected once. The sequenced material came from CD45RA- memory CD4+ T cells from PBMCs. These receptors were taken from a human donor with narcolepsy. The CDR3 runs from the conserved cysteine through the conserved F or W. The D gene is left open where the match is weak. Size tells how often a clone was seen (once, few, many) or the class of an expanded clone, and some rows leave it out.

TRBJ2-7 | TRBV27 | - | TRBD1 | CASSLRSGGFYEQYF | TGTGCCAGCAGTTTGAGGTCAGGGGGTTTCTACGAGCAGTACTTC
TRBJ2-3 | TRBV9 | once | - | CASSVAGPRDTQYF | TGTGCCAGCAGCGTAGCCGGCCCGAGAGATACGCAGTATTTT
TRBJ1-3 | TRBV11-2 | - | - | CASSESGWEGNTIYF | TGTGCCAGCAGCGAAAGCGGATGGGAAGGAAACACCATATATTTT
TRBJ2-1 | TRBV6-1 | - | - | CASTTPGVSYNEQFF | TGTGCCAGCACCACCCCCGGTGTGTCCTACAATGAGCAGTTCTTC
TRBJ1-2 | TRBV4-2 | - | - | CASSQDGWGASTYGYTF | TGTGCCAGCAGCCAAGATGGCTGGGGGGCTTCTACCTATGGCTACACCTTC
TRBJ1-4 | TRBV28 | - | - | CASRTANEKLFF | TGTGCCAGCAGGACAGCTAATGAAAAACTGTTTTTT
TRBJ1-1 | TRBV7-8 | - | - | CASSSTGQYTEAFF | TGTGCCAGCAGCTCTACAGGGCAATACACTGAAGCTTTCTTT
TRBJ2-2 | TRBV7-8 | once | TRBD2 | CASSSALAGVSTGELFF | TGTGCCAGCAGCTCCGCTCTAGCGGGAGTGAGCACCGGGGAGCTGTTTTTT
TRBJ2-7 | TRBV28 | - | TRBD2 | CASSPPPGLADSEEQYF | TGTGCCAGCAGCCCACCCCCCGGACTAGCGGATTCGGAGGAGCAGTACTTC
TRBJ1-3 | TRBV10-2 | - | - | CASSALDVGTPGNTIYF | TGCGCCAGCAGTGCCTTGGACGTAGGAACCCCCGGAAACACCATATATTTT
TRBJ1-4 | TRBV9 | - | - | CASSVTGEKLFF | TGTGCCAGCAGCGTAACTGGGGAAAAACTGTTTTTT
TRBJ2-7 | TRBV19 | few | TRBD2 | CASTKTSGNFGEQYF | TGTGCCAGTACAAAGACTAGCGGGAACTTCGGCGAGCAGTACTTC
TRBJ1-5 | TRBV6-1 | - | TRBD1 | CASNDRGLQHF | TGTGCCAGCAACGATAGGGGGCTCCAGCATTTT
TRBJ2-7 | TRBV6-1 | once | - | CASSDPGLSVSYEQYF | TGTGCCAGCAGTGACCCGGGACTCTCTGTCTCCTACGAGCAGTACTTC
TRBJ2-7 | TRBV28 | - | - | CASSITYEQYF | TGTGCCAGCAGTATTACCTACGAGCAGTACTTC
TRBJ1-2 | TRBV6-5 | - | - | CASKTPNYGYTF | TGTGCCAGCAAGACGCCAAACTATGGCTACACCTTC
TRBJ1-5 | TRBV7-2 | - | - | CASSLGRGAPQHF | TGTGCCAGCAGCTTAGGCAGGGGTGCGCCCCAGCATTTT
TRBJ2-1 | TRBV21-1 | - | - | CASSYHYGEGAEQFF | TGTGCCAGCAGCTACCATTACGGGGAGGGGGCTGAGCAGTTCTTC
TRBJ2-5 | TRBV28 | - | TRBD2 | CASRQSGLAGRETQYF | TGTGCCAGCAGACAATCCGGACTAGCGGGGCGAGAGACCCAGTACTTC
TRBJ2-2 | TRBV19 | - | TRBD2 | CASSSSGGNTGELFF | TGTGCCAGTAGTAGTAGCGGGGGGAACACCGGGGAGCTGTTTTTT
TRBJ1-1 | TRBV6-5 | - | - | CASSEQGMFAEAFF | TGTGCCAGCAGCGAACAGGGAATGTTCGCTGAAGCTTTCTTT
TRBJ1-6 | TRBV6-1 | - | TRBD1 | CASRTPGQGNSPLHF | TGTGCCAGCAGGACCCCGGGACAGGGTAATTCACCCCTCCACTTT
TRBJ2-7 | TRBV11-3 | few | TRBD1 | CASSPWDRPYEQYF | TGTGCCAGCAGCCCCTGGGACAGACCCTACGAGCAGTACTTC
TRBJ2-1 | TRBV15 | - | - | CATSRRLPYNEQFF | TGTGCCACCAGCAGAAGACTCCCCTACAATGAGCAGTTCTTC
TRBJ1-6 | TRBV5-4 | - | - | CASSLRQNNSPLHF | TGTGCCAGCAGCCTAAGACAGAATAATTCACCCCTCCACTTT
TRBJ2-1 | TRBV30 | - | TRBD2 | CAWSLAGGLNEQFF | TGTGCCTGGTCCTTAGCGGGAGGACTCAATGAGCAGTTCTTC
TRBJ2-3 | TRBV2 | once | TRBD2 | CASSDQAGGTDTQYF | TGTGCCAGCAGTGATCAGGCGGGGGGCACAGATACGCAGTATTTT
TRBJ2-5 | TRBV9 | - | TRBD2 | CASSVGRAAGGSETQYF | TGTGCCAGCAGCGTAGGTCGGGCGGCGGGAGGTTCCGAGACCCAGTACTTC
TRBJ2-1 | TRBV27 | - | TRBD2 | CASALTGLAATQQFF | TGTGCCAGCGCCCTCACGGGACTAGCGGCCACCCAGCAGTTCTTC
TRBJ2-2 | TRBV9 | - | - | CASAKGNLAGELFF | TGTGCCAGCGCAAAGGGAAATCTGGCCGGGGAGCTGTTTTTT
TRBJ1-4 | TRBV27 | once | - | CASSPTGWREKLFF | TGTGCCAGCAGTCCAACAGGGTGGCGGGAAAAACTGTTTTTT
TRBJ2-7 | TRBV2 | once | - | CASSEKERGRREQYF | TGTGCCAGCAGTGAAAAAGAGAGGGGTCGACGGGAGCAGTACTTC
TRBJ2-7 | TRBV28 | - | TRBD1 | CASLRQGGIYEQYF | TGTGCCAGCCTACGACAGGGCGGAATCTACGAGCAGTACTTC
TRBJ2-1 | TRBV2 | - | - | CASSEGVYNEQFF | TGTGCCAGCAGTGAAGGCGTTTACAATGAGCAGTTCTTC
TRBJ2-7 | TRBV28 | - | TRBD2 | CASRQLSGRYEQYF | TGTGCCAGCAGGCAGCTTAGCGGGAGGTACGAGCAGTACTTC
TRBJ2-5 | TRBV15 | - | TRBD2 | CATFPGASGIGGETQYF | TGTGCCACCTTCCCTGGGGCTAGCGGGATCGGGGGGGAGACCCAGTACTTC
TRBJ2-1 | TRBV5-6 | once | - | CASSKRETAVGYNEQFF | TGTGCCAGCAGCAAACGGGAGACGGCGGTCGGGTACAATGAGCAGTTCTTC
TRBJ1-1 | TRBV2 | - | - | CARSGAGLVNTEAFF | TGTGCCAGATCTGGGGCAGGGCTTGTGAACACTGAAGCTTTCTTT
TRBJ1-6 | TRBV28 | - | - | CASILRGSGSPLHF | TGTGCCAGCATCCTCCGGGGATCAGGTTCACCCCTCCACTTT
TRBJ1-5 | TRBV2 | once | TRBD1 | CASSDTGVQPQHF | TGTGCCAGCAGTGATACAGGGGTTCAGCCCCAGCATTTT
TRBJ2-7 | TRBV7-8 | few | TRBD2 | CATRGSGNEQYF | TGTGCCACCCGAGGTAGCGGGAACGAGCAGTACTTC
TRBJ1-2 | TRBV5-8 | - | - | CASSRNRDGYTF | TGTGCCAGCAGCCGTAACAGGGACGGCTACACCTTC
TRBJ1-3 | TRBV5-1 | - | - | CASSLGPVGVGNTIYF | TGCGCCAGCAGCTTGGGCCCGGTGGGTGTTGGAAACACCATATATTTT